The T cell receptor beta chain described here comes from a study of blood T cell repertoires in COVID-19. Repertoires were generated with immunoSEQ multiplex PCR, while TCRdb's copy carries only in-frame clones and drops some. The sample holds 150,000 to 200,000 clones, 85% to 90% seen once. V lost 5 bases and J 7 bases, leaving 15 bases between the germline ends. The CDR3 is 14 residues long. Germline CDR1 is MDHEN and CDR2 is SYDVKM. The material sequenced was peripheral blood. The chain recombines TRBV28 with TRBJ2-1, with a possible D match to TRBD1 (5 bases). This receptor was identified in a human donor in a cohort sampled during active COVID-19. DNA of the CDR3: TGTGCCAGCAGTCCCCCGGCAGGGAATAATGAGCAGTTCTTC. Its translation is CASSPPAGNNEQFF.